This T cell receptor beta chain is drawn from a study of T cell responses to AZD1222 COVID-19 vaccine. The study's findings and limits: It was only a handful of AZD1222 recipients who were seropositive at baseline.

Comment on this clone: Its matching antigen is unknown.

The protocol was immunoSEQ multiplex PCR, while the TCRdb copy is restricted to in-frame clones and leaves out a portion. The sample records 100,000 to 140,000 clones, around nine tenths being singletons. Germline-derived CDR1 and CDR2 are MNHNY and SVGAGI (reference sequence). The length of the CDR3 is 17 residues. The V and J ends lost 5 bases and 1 base, in that order; junction bases with no gene match: 11. The rearrangement uses TRBV6-6 and TRBJ1-5; 7 bases are a match to TRBD1. The sequencing used peripheral blood, collected 28 days after the second AZD1222 dose. This TCR came from an adult who received the AZD1222 COVID-19 vaccine. The CDR3 reads CASSPTGFISSNQPQHF. CDR3 bases: TGTGCCAGCAGTCCGACAGGGTTTATCTCCAGCAATCAGCCCCAGCATTTT.